These T cell receptor beta chains were read from a single sample in a study of shared clonotypes between healthy human individuals. The assay was immunoSEQ multiplex PCR, and TCRdb's table has in-frame clones only and misses some. Among millions of clones listed, just over 90% were seen once. Sequenced: naive CD4+ T cells sorted from blood. These receptor sequences come from a man aged 18-30 years in good health. CDR3s include the opening cysteine and the closing phenylalanine or tryptophan. The D gene is left open where the match is weak. A row's size may be missing; if present it is once, few, many or a size class.

clone_size	v_call	d_call	j_call	cdr3_aa	cdr3_nt
NA	TRBV6-6	NA	TRBJ1-5	CASSPDGSRQPQHF	TGTGCCAGCAGCCCCGATGGCTCCCGGCAGCCCCAGCATTTT
NA	TRBV6-1	NA	TRBJ2-5	CASGAGETQYF	TGTGCCAGCGGTGCGGGGGAGACCCAGTACTTC
NA	TRBV28	NA	TRBJ2-7	CASTPQGVGLEQYF	TGTGCCAGCACACCACAGGGCGTAGGTCTCGAGCAGTACTTC
NA	TRBV12-2	NA	TRBJ2-3	CAPCAASRTDTQYF	TGTGCTCCCTGCGCGGCTAGCCGTACAGATACGCAGTATTTT
once	TRBV25-1	NA	TRBJ2-6	CASSEAGRGSGANVLTF	TGTGCCAGCAGTGAAGCAGGCAGGGGCTCTGGGGCCAACGTCCTGACTTTC
NA	TRBV7-8	NA	TRBJ2-7	CASSVEGGQASYEQYF	TGTGCCAGCAGCGTAGAGGGAGGACAGGCCTCCTACGAGCAGTACTTC
NA	TRBV5-3	TRBD1	TRBJ1-6	CASSSPGTGGSPLHF	TGTGCCAGCAGCTCTCCCGGGACAGGGGGTTCACCCCTCCACTTT
NA	TRBV2	TRBD1	TRBJ2-7	CASTPDRGQYEQYF	TGTGCCAGCACCCCGGACAGGGGGCAGTACGAGCAGTACTTC
NA	TRBV10-1	NA	TRBJ2-2	CASSAEGPGELFF	TGCGCCAGCAGTGCGGAGGGGCCCGGGGAGCTGTTTTTT
NA	TRBV7-9	TRBD2	TRBJ2-1	CASSLTLAVYNEQFF	TGTGCCAGTAGCTTAACACTAGCGGTCTACAATGAGCAGTTCTTC
NA	TRBV29-1	NA	TRBJ1-2	CSVEDLSGYTF	TGCAGCGTTGAAGACCTTTCGGGCTACACCTTC
NA	TRBV2	NA	TRBJ1-5	CASSENRVPVQPQHF	TGTGCCAGCAGTGAAAATAGGGTCCCCGTCCAGCCCCAGCATTTT
NA	TRBV2	TRBD1	TRBJ1-6	CASILRGVNSPLHF	TGTGCCAGCATCCTCAGGGGGGTTAATTCACCCCTCCACTTT
NA	TRBV13	TRBD2	TRBJ2-5	CASRTREGVAQYF	TGTGCCAGCAGGACCAGGGAGGGAGTGGCCCAGTACTTC
NA	TRBV7-9	NA	TRBJ2-1	CASSFFVRQGGNEQFF	TGTGCCAGCAGCTTCTTCGTTCGGCAGGGGGGGAATGAGCAGTTCTTC
once	TRBV6-1	NA	TRBJ1-2	CASSEGAKGYTF	TGTGCCAGCAGTGAGGGGGCGAAGGGCTACACCTTC
NA	TRBV29-1	NA	TRBJ2-3	CSARATDTQYF	TGCAGCGCCAGGGCCACAGATACGCAGTATTTT
NA	TRBV10-2	NA	TRBJ1-6	CATRDNGAYNSPLHF	TGCGCCACCAGGGACAATGGCGCCTATAATTCACCCCTCCACTTT
few	TRBV10-3	NA	TRBJ1-1	CAISETQNTEAFF	TGTGCCATCAGTGAGACACAGAACACTGAAGCTTTCTTT
NA	TRBV19	NA	TRBJ2-3	CASRGIASTDTQYF	TGTGCCAGTCGCGGTATAGCTAGCACAGATACGCAGTATTTT
NA	TRBV5-4	NA	TRBJ1-4	CASSSEGWGEKLFF	TGTGCCAGCAGCTCGGAGGGTTGGGGTGAAAAACTGTTTTTT
NA	TRBV5-5	NA	TRBJ1-5	CASSLDYDGTFGQPQHF	TGTGCCAGCAGCTTGGATTACGACGGGACCTTCGGGCAGCCCCAGCATTTT
NA	TRBV6-6	NA	TRBJ1-5	CASSTTWVNQPQHF	TGTGCATCCTCAACCACTTGGGTGAATCAGCCCCAGCATTTT
NA	TRBV27	TRBD1	TRBJ1-1	CASSYRGPDTEAFF	TGTGCCAGCAGTTACAGGGGGCCCGACACTGAAGCTTTCTTT
NA	TRBV5-1	NA	TRBJ1-1	CASRETGGSTEAFF	TGCGCCAGCAGGGAAACGGGGGGATCCACTGAAGCTTTCTTT
NA	TRBV19	TRBD1	TRBJ2-7	CASSSGTAASYEQYF	TGTGCCAGTAGCTCCGGGACAGCAGCGTCCTACGAGCAGTACTTC
NA	TRBV9	NA	TRBJ1-6	CASSGTGYNSPLHF	TGTGCCAGCAGCGGGACGGGTTATAATTCACCCCTCCACTTT
NA	TRBV7-2	TRBD1	TRBJ2-5	CASSLGGTVEYF	TGTGCCAGCAGCTTAGGAGGGACAGTCGAGTACTTC
NA	TRBV6-5	NA	TRBJ1-4	CASRDPGGEKLFF	TGTGCCAGCAGAGACCCCGGTGGTGAAAAACTGTTTTTT
once	TRBV25-1	NA	TRBJ2-1	CASSELTRRQFF	TGTGCCAGCAGTGAATTGACTAGGCGACAGTTCTTC
NA	TRBV7-3	NA	TRBJ2-1	CASSSTPPGLVLNEQFF	TGTGCCAGCAGCTCTACCCCTCCGGGACTGGTCCTTAATGAGCAGTTCTTC
NA	TRBV19	TRBD1	TRBJ2-2	CASSTGTVYTGELFF	TGTGCCAGTAGTACAGGGACAGTATACACCGGGGAGCTGTTTTTT
NA	TRBV4-2	TRBD2	TRBJ2-3	CASSQEWLAGALYTDTQYF	TGTGCCAGCAGCCAAGAGTGGCTAGCGGGGGCCCTCTACACAGATACGCAGTATTTT
NA	TRBV10-3	TRBD2	TRBJ2-3	CAIRSGGGYTDTQYF	TGTGCCATCCGAAGCGGGGGGGGATACACAGATACGCAGTATTTT
NA	TRBV30	NA	TRBJ1-4	CAWMGGWAGEKLFF	TGTGCCTGGATGGGAGGTTGGGCGGGTGAAAAACTGTTTTTT
NA	TRBV6-6	NA	TRBJ1-1	CASSPRAQNTEAFF	TGTGCCAGCAGTCCTCGGGCTCAGAACACTGAAGCTTTCTTT
once	TRBV11-2	TRBD1	TRBJ2-1	CASSLGRQGPYNEQFF	TGTGCCAGCAGCTTAGGGAGACAGGGACCCTACAATGAGCAGTTCTTC
NA	TRBV6-6	TRBD1	TRBJ2-7	CASSYSRTGPREQYF	TGTGCCAGCAGTTACTCTAGGACAGGTCCTCGAGAGCAGTACTTC
NA	TRBV9	TRBD1	TRBJ1-6	CASSVDRVDSPLHF	TGTGCCAGCAGCGTGGACAGGGTGGATTCACCCCTCCACTTT
NA	TRBV5-1	NA	TRBJ2-5	CASSLVGSEQETQYF	TGCGCCAGCAGCTTGGTGGGCAGCGAACAAGAGACCCAGTACTTC
NA	TRBV28	TRBD1	TRBJ2-7	CASSTRDRVREQYF	TGTGCCAGCAGTACCCGGGACAGGGTTCGCGAGCAGTACTTC
once	TRBV10-3	TRBD1	TRBJ1-4	CAISGDSGEKLFF	TGTGCCATCAGTGGGGACAGTGGTGAAAAACTGTTTTTT
NA	TRBV7-2	NA	TRBJ2-5	CASSLGLGAVETQYF	TGTGCCAGCAGCTTAGGACTAGGAGCCGTCGAGACCCAGTACTTC
NA	TRBV6-5	TRBD2	TRBJ2-7	CASSPDGGGSYEQYF	TGTGCCAGCTCCCCGGACGGGGGGGGAAGTTACGAGCAGTACTTC
NA	TRBV13	TRBD2	TRBJ2-1	CASSFPGTSGTYNEQFF	TGTGCCAGCAGCTTCCCGGGGACTAGCGGTACCTACAATGAGCAGTTCTTC
NA	TRBV6-6	NA	TRBJ2-4	CASSSLDIQYF	TGTGCCAGCAGTTCCCTGGACATTCAGTACTTC
NA	TRBV5-1	TRBD2	TRBJ2-7	CASSISGGFAEQYF	TGCGCCAGCTCTATTAGCGGGGGGTTCGCCGAGCAGTACTTC